In its sample, the clone carrying this T cell receptor (beta chain) was seen many times. The sample originates from a study of neurological immune-mediated disorders. The cDNA was synthesized by means of template-switch 5'RACE, which was carried out with 10-nucleotide random UMIs. TCRdb passed the 5' RACE reads through MiXCR, listing each CDR3 protein once. The repertoire includes roughly 70,000 distinct CDR3 sequences, around 5.2% of them detected once, and 2.8% sits in the top ten. V gave up 0 bases and J gave up 2 bases, with 8 bases separating them. Germline CDR1 is SGHTA and CDR2 is FQGNSA. The length of the CDR3 is 15 residues.

The TCR was taken from a young woman with multiple sclerosis. The sample was PBMCs. The chain employs TRBV7-2 and TRBJ1-5, with a tentative D call TRBD1 (5 bases). The DNA of the CDR3 is TGTGCCAGCAGCTTAGCGGCGGGGGGCAATCAGCCCCAGCATTTT. Translating it yields CASSLAAGGNQPQHF.